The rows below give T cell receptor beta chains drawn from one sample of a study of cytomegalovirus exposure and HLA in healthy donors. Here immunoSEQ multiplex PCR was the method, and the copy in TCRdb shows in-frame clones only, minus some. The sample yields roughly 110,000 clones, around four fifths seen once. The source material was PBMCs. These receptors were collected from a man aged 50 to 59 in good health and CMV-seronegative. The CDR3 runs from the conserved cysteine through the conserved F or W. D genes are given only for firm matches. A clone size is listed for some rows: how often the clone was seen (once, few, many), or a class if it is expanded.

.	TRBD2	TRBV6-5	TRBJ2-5	CASKRGRTGGETQYF	TGTGCCTCGAAACGAGGGCGGACCGGGGGGGAGACCCAGTACTTC
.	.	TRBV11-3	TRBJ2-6	CASSFSTVSGANVLTF	TGTGCCAGCAGCTTTAGTACTGTGTCTGGGGCCAACGTCCTGACTTTC
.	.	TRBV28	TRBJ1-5	CASRTSGNQPQHF	TGTGCCAGCAGGACTAGCGGCAATCAGCCCCAGCATTTT
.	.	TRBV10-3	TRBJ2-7	CAISEKQEREQYF	TGTGCCATCAGTGAGAAACAGGAACGCGAGCAGTACTTC
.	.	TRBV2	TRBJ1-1	CASSRQVNTEAFF	TGTGCCAGCAGTCGACAGGTGAACACTGAAGCTTTCTTT
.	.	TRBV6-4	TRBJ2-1	CASSDSATQEQFF	TGTGCCAGCAGTGACTCTGCGACACAGGAGCAGTTCTTC
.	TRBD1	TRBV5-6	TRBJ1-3	CASSFYRGSGNTIYF	TGTGCCAGCAGCTTTTACAGGGGCTCTGGAAACACCATATATTTT
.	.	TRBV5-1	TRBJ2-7	CASSRTGTFFYEQYF	TGCGCCAGCAGCCGAACCGGGACTTTCTTCTACGAGCAGTACTTC
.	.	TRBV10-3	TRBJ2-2	CAISESRGLEGTGELFF	TGTGCCATCAGTGAGTCGCGGGGGCTAGAAGGGACCGGGGAGCTGTTTTTT
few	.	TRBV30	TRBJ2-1	CAWSGGGGAGFF	TGTGCCTGGAGCGGGGGAGGGGGAGCGGGGTTCTTC
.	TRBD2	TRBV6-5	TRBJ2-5	CASSLVSGGYQETQYF	TGTGCCAGCAGTTTAGTCAGCGGGGGGTACCAAGAGACCCAGTACTTC
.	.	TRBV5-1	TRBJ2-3	CASSLNRDTQYF	TGCGCCAGCAGCTTGAACAGAGATACGCAGTATTTT
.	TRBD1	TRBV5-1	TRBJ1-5	CASSTGQGNQPQHF	TGCGCCAGCAGCACCGGACAGGGCAATCAGCCCCAGCATTTT
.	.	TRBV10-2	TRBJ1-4	CASSETGRSNEKLFF	TGCGCCAGCAGTGAGACAGGGCGGTCTAATGAAAAACTGTTTTTT
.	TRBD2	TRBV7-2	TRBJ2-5	CASSSGLAGETQYF	TGTGCCAGCAGCTCGGGACTAGCGGGAGAGACCCAGTACTTC
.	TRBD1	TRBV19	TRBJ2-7	CASSPGTGASYEQYF	TGTGCCAGTAGCCCCGGGACAGGGGCCTCCTACGAGCAGTACTTC
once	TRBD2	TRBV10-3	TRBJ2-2	CASGDGTSITGELFF	TGTGCCTCCGGGGACGGGACTAGCATCACCGGGGAGCTGTTTTTT
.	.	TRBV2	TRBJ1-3	CASRRLLSGNTIYF	TGTGCCAGCAGGAGACTCCTCTCTGGAAACACCATATATTTT
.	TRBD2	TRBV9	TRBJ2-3	CASSPLPGGGTDTQYF	TGTGCCAGCAGCCCCCTCCCGGGGGGGGGCACAGATACGCAGTATTTT
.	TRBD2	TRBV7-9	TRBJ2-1	CASSPGEAGAFNEQFF	TGTGCCAGCAGCCCGGGAGAAGCGGGGGCCTTCAATGAGCAGTTCTTC
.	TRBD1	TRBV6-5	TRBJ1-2	CASRPYRGEYTF	TGTGCCAGCAGGCCCTACAGGGGCGAGTACACCTTC
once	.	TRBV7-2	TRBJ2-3	CASSSSVTQYF	TGTGCCAGCAGCTCCTCAGTTACGCAGTATTTT
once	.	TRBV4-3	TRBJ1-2	CASSQNTQGNYGYTF	TGCGCCAGCAGCCAGAATACCCAGGGGAACTATGGCTACACCTTC
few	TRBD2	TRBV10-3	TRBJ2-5	CATSPLGLPEETQYF	TGTGCCACCAGCCCATTGGGACTACCGGAAGAGACCCAGTACTTC
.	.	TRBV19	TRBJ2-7	CASSFLAGTYEQYF	TGTGCCAGTAGTTTCCTCGCGGGCACCTACGAGCAGTACTTC
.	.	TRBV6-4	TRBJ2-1	CASSDSWRGGVNEQFF	TGTGCCAGCAGTGACTCCTGGAGGGGGGGGGTCAATGAGCAGTTCTTC
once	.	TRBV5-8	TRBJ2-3	CASSLGRQGADTQYF	TGTGCCAGCAGCTTGGGCAGACAAGGGGCAGATACGCAGTATTTT
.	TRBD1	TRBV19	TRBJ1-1	CASSIGGSGQRNTEAFF	TGTGCCAGTAGTATTGGGGGCTCGGGACAGCGAAACACTGAAGCTTTCTTT
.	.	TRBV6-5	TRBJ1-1	CASSYSTETEAFF	TGTGCCAGCAGTTACTCGACTGAAACTGAAGCTTTCTTT
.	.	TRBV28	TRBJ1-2	CASSLRVNRWRSGYTF	TGTGCCAGCAGTTTAAGGGTTAACAGATGGAGGAGCGGCTACACCTTC
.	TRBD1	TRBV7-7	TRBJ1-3	CAVGTVRSGNTIYF	TGTGCTGTCGGGACAGTTCGCTCTGGAAACACCATATATTTT
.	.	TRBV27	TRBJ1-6	CASSLWTGGGSAPLHF	TGTGCCAGCAGTTTATGGACGGGAGGGGGGAGTGCACCCCTCCACTTT
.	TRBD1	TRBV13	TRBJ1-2	CASSSRQGYGYTF	TGTGCCAGCAGCTCTCGACAGGGGTATGGCTACACCTTC
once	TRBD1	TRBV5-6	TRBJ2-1	CASIGDRGRNEQFF	TGTGCCAGCATCGGGGACAGGGGACGTAATGAGCAGTTCTTC
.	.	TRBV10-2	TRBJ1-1	CASSESKGTRGKPEAFF	TGCGCCAGCAGTGAGTCGAAAGGTACTAGGGGGAAACCTGAAGCTTTCTTT
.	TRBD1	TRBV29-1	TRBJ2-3	CSVDLAGGDRSTDTQYF	TGCAGCGTTGATTTGGCAGGGGGCGATCGGAGCACAGATACGCAGTATTTT
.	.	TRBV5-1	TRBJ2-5	CASSAITGSSETQYF	TGCGCCAGCAGCGCAATCACAGGGAGTAGTGAGACCCAGTACTTC
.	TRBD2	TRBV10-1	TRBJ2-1	CASSEFTSGNEQFF	TGCGCCAGCAGTGAGTTCACTAGCGGCAATGAGCAGTTCTTC
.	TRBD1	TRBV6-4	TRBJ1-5	CASSPDGTENQPQHF	TGTGCCAGCAGCCCCGACGGGACAGAAAATCAGCCCCAGCATTTT
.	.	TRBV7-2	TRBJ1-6	CASSLEPGDNSPLHF	TGTGCCAGCAGCTTAGAGCCGGGGGATAATTCACCCCTCCACTTT
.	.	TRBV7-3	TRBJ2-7	CASSLARTGSYEQYF	TGTGCCAGCAGCTTAGCCCGGACTGGGTCCTACGAGCAGTACTTC
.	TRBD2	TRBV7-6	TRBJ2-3	CASSPGLAVNTQYF	TGTGCCAGCAGCCCGGGACTAGCGGTAAATACGCAGTATTTT
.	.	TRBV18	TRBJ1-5	CASSPSLPTVSNQPQHF	TGTGCCAGCTCACCTTCCCTTCCGACAGTTAGCAATCAGCCCCAGCATTTT